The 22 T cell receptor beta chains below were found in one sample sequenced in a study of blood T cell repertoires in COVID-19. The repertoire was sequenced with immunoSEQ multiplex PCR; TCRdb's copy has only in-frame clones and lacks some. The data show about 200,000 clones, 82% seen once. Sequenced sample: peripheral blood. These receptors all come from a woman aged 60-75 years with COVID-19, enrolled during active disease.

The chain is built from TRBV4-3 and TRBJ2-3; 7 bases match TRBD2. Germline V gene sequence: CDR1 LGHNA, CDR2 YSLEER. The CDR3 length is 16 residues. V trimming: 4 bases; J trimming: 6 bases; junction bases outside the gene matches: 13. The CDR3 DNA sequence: TGCGCCAGCAGCCCGGGACGCGGGAGCTCCCATGATACGCAGTATTTT. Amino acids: CASSPGRGSSHDTQYF.

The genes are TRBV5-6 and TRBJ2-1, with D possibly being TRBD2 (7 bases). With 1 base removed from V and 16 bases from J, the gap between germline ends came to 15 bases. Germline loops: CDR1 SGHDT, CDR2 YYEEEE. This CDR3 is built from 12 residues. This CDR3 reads CASSLMREGVFF. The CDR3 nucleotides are TGTGCCAGCAGCTTGATGAGGGAGGGGGTATTCTTC.

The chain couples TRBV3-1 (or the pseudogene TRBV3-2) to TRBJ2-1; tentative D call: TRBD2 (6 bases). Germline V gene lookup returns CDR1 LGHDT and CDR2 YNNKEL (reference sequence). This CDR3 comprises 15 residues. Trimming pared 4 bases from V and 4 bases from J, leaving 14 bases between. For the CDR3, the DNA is TGTGCCAGCAGCCCCCCCCGGGGAGGTTACAATGAGCAGTTCTTC. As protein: CASSPPRGGYNEQFF.

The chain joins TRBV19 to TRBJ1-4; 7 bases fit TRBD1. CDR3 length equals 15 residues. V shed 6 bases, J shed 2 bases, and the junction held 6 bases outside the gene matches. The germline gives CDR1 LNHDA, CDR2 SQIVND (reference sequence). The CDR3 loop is CASSPPGQTNEKLFF. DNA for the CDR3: TGTGCCAGTAGCCCCCCGGGACAGACTAATGAAAAACTGTTTTTT.

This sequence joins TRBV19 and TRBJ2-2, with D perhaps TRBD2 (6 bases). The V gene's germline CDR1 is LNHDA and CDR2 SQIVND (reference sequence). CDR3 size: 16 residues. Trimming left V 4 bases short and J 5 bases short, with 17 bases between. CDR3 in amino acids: CASSKLVGGRTGELFF. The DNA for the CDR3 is TGTGCCAGTAGTAAACTAGTTGGAGGGAGGACCGGGGAGCTGTTTTTT.

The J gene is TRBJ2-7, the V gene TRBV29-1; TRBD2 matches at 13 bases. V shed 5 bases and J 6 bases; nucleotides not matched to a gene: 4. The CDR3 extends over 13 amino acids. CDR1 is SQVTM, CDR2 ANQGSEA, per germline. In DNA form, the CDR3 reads TGCAGCGTTCGGACTAGCGGGGGCCTCGAGCAGTACTTC. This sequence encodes CSVRTSGGLEQYF.

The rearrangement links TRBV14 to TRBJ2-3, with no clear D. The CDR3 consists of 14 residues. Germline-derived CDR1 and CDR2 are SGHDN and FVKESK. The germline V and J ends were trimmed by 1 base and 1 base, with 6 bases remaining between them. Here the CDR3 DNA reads TGTGCCAGCAGCCAAGCAGTGGGCACAGATACGCAGTATTTT. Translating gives CASSQAVGTDTQYF.

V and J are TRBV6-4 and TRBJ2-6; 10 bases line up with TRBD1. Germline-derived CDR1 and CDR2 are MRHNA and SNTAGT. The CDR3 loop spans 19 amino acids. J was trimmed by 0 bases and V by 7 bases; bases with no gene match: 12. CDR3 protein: CASTTPGTGVSSGANVLTF. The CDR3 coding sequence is TGTGCCAGCACCACACCCGGGACAGGGGTTTCCTCTGGGGCCAACGTCCTGACTTTC.

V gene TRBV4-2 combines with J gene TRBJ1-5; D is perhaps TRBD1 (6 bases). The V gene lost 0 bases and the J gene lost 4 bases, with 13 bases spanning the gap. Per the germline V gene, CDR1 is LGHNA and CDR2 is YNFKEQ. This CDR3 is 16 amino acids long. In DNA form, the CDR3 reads TGTGCCAGCAGCCAAGAGATCGGACAGCCTAATCAGCCCCAGCATTTT. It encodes CASSQEIGQPNQPQHF.

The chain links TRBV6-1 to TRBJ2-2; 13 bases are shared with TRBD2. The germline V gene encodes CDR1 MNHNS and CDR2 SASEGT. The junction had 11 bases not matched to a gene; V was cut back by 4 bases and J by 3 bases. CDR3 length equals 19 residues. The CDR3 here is CASSAELAGGRLYTGELFF. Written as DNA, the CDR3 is TGTGCCAGCAGTGCCGAACTAGCGGGGGGGCGGTTATACACCGGGGAGCTGTTTTTT.

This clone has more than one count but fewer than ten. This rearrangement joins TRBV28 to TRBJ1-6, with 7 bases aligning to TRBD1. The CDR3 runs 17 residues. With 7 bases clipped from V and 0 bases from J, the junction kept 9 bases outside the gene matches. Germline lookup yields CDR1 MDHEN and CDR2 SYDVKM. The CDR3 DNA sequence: TGTGCCAGCACTCCACTAGGGGGCATCTCCTATAATTCACCCCTCCACTTT. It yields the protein CASTPLGGISYNSPLHF.

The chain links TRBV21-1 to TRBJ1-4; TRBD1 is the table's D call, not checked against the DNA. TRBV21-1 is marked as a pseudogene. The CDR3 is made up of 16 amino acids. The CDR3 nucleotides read TGTGCCAGCAGCAAAGAACGGGAAGGGGGCCTTGAAAAACTGTTTTTT. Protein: CASSKEREGGLEKLFF.

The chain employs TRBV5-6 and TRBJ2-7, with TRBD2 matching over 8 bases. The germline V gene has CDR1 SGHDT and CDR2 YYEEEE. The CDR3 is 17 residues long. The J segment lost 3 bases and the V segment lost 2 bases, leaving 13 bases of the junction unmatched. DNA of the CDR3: TGTGCCAGCAGCTTTCTTCCTAGCGGGCGGGGAGGCTACGAGCAGTACTTC. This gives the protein CASSFLPSGRGGYEQYF.

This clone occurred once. The DNA of the CDR3 is TGTGCCACCAAGGCAGGGGGCACTGAAGCTTTCTTT. As protein: CATKAGGTEAFF. The gene calls are TRBV27 and TRBJ1-1; 7 bases are shared with TRBD1. The CDR3 is 12 amino acids. Germline lookup yields CDR1 MNHEY and CDR2 SMNVEV (reference sequence). Unmatched junction bases numbered 6, after V lost 10 bases and J lost 4 bases.

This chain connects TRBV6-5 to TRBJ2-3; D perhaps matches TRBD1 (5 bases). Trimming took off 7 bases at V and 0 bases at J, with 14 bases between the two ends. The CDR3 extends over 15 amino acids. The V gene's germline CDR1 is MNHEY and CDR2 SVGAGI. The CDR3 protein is CASTPDTPSTDTQYF. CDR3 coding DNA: TGTGCCAGCACCCCGGACACCCCGAGCACAGATACGCAGTATTTT.

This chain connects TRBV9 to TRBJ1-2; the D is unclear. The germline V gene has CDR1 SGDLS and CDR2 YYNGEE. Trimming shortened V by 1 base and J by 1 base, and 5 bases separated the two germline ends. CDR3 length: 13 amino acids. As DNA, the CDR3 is TGTGCCAGCAGCGTATCGGGTAACTATGGCTACACCTTC. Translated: CASSVSGNYGYTF.

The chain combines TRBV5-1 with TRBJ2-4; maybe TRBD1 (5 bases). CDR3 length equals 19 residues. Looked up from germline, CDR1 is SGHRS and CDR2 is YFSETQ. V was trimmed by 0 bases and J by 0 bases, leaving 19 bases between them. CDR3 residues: CASSLEGRDFHLAKNIQYF. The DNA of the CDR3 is TGCGCCAGCAGCTTGGAGGGCAGGGATTTCCACCTAGCCAAAAACATTCAGTACTTC.

The CDR3 is CASSLRTGAQETQYF. The DNA of the CDR3 is TGTGCCAGCAGCTTACGGACAGGGGCCCAAGAGACCCAGTACTTC. The V and J genes are TRBV7-9 and TRBJ2-5, with TRBD1 identical over 9 bases. There are 15 residues in the CDR3. With V trimmed by 2 bases and J by 1 base, 2 bases remained unmatched. Germline CDR1 is SEHNR and CDR2 is FQNEAQ (reference sequence).

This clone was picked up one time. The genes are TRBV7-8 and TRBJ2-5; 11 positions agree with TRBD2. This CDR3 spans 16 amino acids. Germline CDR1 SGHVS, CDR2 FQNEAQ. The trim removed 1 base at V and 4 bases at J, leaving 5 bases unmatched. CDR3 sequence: CASSLVGSGGGETQYF. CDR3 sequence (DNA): TGTGCCAGCAGCTTAGTGGGTAGCGGGGGGGGAGAGACCCAGTACTTC.

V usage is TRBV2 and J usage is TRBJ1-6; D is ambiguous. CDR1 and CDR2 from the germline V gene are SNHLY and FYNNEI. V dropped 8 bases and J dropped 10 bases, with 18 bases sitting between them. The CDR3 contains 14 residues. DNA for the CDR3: TGTGCCAGCCATATACCGGATGGACTCTCACCCCTCCACTTT. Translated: CASHIPDGLSPLHF.

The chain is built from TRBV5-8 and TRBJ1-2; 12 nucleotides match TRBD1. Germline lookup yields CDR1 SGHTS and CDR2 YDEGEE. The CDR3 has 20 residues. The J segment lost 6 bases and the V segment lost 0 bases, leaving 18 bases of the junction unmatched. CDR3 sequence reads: CASSLAPGTGGRGLYHGYTF. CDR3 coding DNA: TGTGCCAGCAGCTTGGCCCCCGGGACAGGGGGCCGAGGTCTCTACCATGGCTACACCTTC.

CDR3 sequence (DNA): TGTGCCAGCAGCAGACTAGCGGGGGGGCCGGTCCGCGAGACCCAGTACTTC. Its translation: CASSRLAGGPVRETQYF. The chain has TRBV7-9 and TRBJ2-5, with 14 bases identical to TRBD2. Losses at the gene ends were 5 bases for V and 5 bases for J; bases not matched to a gene: 10. Germline loops: CDR1 SEHNR, CDR2 FQNEAQ (reference sequence). The CDR3 extends over 17 amino acids.